This T cell receptor beta chain was captured in a study of T cells expressing NK-cell markers. Study-wide context: The authors derived TCR beta repertoires from sorted CD3+CD56+NKG2C+, CD3+CD56+NKG2C- and CD3+CD56-NKG2C+ T cells. HCMV seropositivity characterized most of the eight sequenced donors, and seronegativity one.

The study, taken as a whole, reports: A range of about 1.0-7.5% of CD8+ T cells consisted of dominant NKG2C+ clonotypes in 5 to 7 donors.

With UMIs, 5'RACE template switching was used to make TCR beta cDNA. From its re-call of the 5' RACE reads, TCRdb lists each CDR3 protein once, without DNA. Its table lists roughly 150,000 distinct CDR3 sequences. The CDR3 contains 15 residues. Germline CDR1 reads DFQATT; CDR2 reads SNEGSKA (reference sequence). About this clonotype: Its antigen is unidentified.

V usage is TRBV20-1 and J usage is TRBJ2-7; TCRdb's assignment of TRBD1 cannot be checked, as there is no DNA. Sequencing was done on a sample of blood T cells: a sorted CD56 or NKG2C T cell subset, CD4+ or CD8+ T cells, or bulk PBMC T cells (not recorded which). The receptor was derived from a man aged 18-69 years in good health. The CDR3 spells CSARDHATVLYEQYF.